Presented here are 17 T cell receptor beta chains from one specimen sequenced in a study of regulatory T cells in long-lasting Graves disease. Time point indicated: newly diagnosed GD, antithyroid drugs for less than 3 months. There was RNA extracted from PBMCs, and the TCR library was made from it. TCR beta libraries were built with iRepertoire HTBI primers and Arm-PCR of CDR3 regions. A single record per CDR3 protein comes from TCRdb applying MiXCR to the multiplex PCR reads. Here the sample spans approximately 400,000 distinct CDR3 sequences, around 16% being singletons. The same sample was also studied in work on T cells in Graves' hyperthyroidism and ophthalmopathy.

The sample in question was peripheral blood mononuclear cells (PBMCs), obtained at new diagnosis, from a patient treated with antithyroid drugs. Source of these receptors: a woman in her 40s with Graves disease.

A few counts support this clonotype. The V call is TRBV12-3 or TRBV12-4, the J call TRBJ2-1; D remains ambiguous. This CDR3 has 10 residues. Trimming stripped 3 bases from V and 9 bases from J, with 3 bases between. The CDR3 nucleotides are TGTGCCAGCAGTTTCCCTGAGCAGTTCTTC. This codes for CASSFPEQFF.

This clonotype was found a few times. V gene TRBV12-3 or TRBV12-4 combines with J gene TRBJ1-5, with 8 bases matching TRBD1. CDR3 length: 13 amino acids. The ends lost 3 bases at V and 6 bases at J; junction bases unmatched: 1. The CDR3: CASSFQGAQPQHF. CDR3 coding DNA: TGTGCCAGCAGTTTCCAGGGGGCTCAGCCCCAGCATTTT.

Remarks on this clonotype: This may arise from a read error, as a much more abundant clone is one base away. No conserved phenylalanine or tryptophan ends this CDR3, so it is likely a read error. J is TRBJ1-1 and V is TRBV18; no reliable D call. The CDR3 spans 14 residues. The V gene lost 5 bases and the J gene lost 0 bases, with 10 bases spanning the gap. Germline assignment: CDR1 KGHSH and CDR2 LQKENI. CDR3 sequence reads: CASSANEMNTEAFL. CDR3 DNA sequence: TGTGCCAGCTCAGCAAACGAGATGAACACTGAAGCTTTCCTT.

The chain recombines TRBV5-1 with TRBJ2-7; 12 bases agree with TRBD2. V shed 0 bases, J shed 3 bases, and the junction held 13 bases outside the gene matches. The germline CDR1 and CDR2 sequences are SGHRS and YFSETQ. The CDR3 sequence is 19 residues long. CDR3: CASSLDGTSLAGGDYEQYF. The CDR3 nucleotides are TGCGCCAGCAGCTTGGATGGGACATCTCTAGCGGGAGGGGACTACGAGCAGTACTTC.

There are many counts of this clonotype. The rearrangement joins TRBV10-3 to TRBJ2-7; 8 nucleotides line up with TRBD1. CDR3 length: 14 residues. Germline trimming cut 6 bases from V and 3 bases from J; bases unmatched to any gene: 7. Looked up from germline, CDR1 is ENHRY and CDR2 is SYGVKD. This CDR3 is CAISGQGLNYEQYF. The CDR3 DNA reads TGTGCCATCAGCGGACAGGGTCTCAACTACGAGCAGTACTTC.

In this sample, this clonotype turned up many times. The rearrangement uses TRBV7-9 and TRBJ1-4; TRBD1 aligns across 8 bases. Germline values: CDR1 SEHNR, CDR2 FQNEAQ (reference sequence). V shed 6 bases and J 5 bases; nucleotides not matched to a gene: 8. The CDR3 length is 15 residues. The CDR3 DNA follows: TGTGCCAGCAGTTGGGGACAGGCCAGAAATGAAAAACTGTTTTTT. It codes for CASSWGQARNEKLFF.

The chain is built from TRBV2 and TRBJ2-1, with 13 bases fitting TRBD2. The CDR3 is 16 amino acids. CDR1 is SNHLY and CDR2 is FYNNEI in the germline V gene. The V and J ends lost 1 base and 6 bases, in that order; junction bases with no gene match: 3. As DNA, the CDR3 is TGTGCCAGCAGTGAAGGGACTAGCGGGAGAGGCAATGAGCAGTTCTTC. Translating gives CASSEGTSGRGNEQFF.

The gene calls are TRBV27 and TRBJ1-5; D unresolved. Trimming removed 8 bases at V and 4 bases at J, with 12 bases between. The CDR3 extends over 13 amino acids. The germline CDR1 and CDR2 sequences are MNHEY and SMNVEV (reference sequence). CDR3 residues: CASRINRNQPQHF. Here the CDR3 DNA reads TGTGCCAGCCGAATTAACAGAAATCAGCCCCAGCATTTT.

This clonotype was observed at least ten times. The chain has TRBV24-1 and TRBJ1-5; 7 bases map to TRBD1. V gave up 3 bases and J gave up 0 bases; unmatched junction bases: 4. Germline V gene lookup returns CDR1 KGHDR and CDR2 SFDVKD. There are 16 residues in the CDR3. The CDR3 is CATSDKGTDSNQPQHF. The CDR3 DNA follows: TGTGCCACCAGTGATAAGGGGACAGATAGCAATCAGCCCCAGCATTTT.

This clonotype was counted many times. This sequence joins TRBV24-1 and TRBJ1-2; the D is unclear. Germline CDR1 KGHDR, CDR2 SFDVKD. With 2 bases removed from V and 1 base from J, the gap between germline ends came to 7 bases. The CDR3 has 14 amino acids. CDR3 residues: CATSDSKINYGYTF. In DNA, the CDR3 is TGTGCCACCAGTGATTCAAAGATTAACTATGGCTACACCTTC.

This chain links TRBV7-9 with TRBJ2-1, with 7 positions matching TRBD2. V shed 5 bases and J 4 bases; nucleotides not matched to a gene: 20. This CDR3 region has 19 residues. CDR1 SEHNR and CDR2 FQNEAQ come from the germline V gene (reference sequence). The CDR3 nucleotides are TGTGCCAGCAGCCTATGGGGGGGACGTAACGGGTTATATTACAATGAGCAGTTCTTC. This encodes CASSLWGGRNGLYYNEQFF.

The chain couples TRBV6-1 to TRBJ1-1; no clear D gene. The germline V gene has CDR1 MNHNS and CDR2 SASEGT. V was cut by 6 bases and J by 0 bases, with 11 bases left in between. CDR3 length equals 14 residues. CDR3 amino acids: CASRMGTLNTEAFF. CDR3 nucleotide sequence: TGTGCCAGCAGAATGGGTACACTGAACACTGAAGCTTTCTTT.

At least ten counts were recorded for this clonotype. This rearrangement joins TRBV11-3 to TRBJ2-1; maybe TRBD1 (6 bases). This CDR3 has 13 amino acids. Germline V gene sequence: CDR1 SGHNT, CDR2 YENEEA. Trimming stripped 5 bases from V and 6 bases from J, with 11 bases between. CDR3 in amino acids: CASSPRTANEQFF. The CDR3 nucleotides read TGTGCCAGCAGCCCGCGGACAGCCAATGAGCAGTTCTTC.

The CDR3 sequence is CASSSGQGGYSNQPQHF. DNA of the CDR3: TGTGCCAGCAGTTCCGGACAGGGAGGATATAGCAATCAGCCCCAGCATTTT. V is TRBV27 and J is TRBJ1-5, with TRBD1 matching over 8 bases. The trim removed 4 bases at V and 0 bases at J, leaving 8 bases unmatched. This CDR3 has 17 amino acids. Germline V gene lookup returns CDR1 MNHEY and CDR2 SMNVEV (reference sequence).

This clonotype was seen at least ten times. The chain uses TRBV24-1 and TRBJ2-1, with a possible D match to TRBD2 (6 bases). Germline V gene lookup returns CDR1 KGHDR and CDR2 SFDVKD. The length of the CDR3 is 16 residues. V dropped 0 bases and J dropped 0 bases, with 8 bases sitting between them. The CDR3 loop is CATSDLAGSSYNEQFF. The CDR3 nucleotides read TGTGCCACCAGTGATTTGGCGGGGAGCTCCTACAATGAGCAGTTCTTC.

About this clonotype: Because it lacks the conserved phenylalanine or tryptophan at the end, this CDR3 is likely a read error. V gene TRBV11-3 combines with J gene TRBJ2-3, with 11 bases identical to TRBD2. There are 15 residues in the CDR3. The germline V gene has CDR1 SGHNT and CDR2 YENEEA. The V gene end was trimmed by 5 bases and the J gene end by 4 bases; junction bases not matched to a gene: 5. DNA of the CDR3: TGTGCCAGCAGCACAGGACTAGCGGGCTCAGATACGCAGTATCTT. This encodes CASSTGLAGSDTQYL.

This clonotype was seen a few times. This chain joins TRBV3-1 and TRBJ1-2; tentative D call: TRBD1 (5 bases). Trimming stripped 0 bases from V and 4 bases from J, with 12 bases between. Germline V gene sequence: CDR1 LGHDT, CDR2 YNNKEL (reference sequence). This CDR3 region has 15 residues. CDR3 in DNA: TGTGCCAGCAGCCAAGATATGTATGGGACCTATGGCTACACCTTC. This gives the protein CASSQDMYGTYGYTF.